This TCR beta chain derives from a study of shared clonotypes between healthy human individuals. The authors divided CD4+ cells into CD45RA+ naive and CD45RA-negative memory subsets. The CDR3 length is 11 residues. Per germline, CDR1 SGDLS and CDR2 YYNGEE. V lost 0 bases and J lost 10, with 7 bases in between. Only in-frame clones appear in the TCRdb table, and some are missing; sequencing was by immunoSEQ multiplex PCR. The sample contains some 900,000 clones, 76% of which appear only once. This chain joins TRBV9 and TRBJ1-2; D unclear. Sequencing was carried out using memory CD4+ T cells sorted from blood. Subset described: CD45RA-negative fraction. This TCR derives from a man aged 18 to 29 in good health. The CDR3 region is CASSVAQTYTF. Here the CDR3 DNA reads TGTGCCAGCAGCGTAGCTCAGACCTACACCTTC. Full variable domain (rest looked up from reference TRBV9 and TRBJ1-2): DSGVTQTPKHLITATGQRVTLRCSPRSGDLSVYWYQQSLDQGLQFLIQYYNGEERAKGNILERFSAQQFPDLHSELNLSSLELGDSALYFCASSVAQTYTFGSGTRLTVV.